Sequencing of this T cell receptor (beta chain) was carried out in a study of OX40 agonist ivuxolimab in advanced cancers. Points from the study as a whole: Among T cells, CD8+ cells averaged more expanded clones than CD4+ cells. At 0.1 to 3.0 mg/kg, clonal expansion of CD4+ and CD8+ blood T cells had occurred by week 6.

To note about this clone: The antigen remains unidentified.

Excluded were patients having autoimmune disease history or systemic immunosuppression. The study sampled blood at baseline, cycle 4 day 1, and cycle 7 day 1. Profiled with immunoSEQ multiplex PCR; TCRdb holds only in-frame clones, not every one. The sample has roughly 23,000 clones, roughly 81% seen once. Germline CDR1 is SGDLS and CDR2 is YYNGEE. The germline V and J ends were trimmed by 4 bases and 1 base, with 13 bases remaining between them. CDR3 length equals 15 residues. This TCR came from an adult with an advanced solid tumor such as melanoma, head and neck, liver or kidney cancer. The chain has TRBV9 and TRBJ2-3; D not certain. Sequences were derived from CD4+ or CD8+ T cells sorted from blood, sampled in a trial of the OX40 agonist ivuxolimab. The CDR3 region is CASSTTGSGTDTQYF. The CDR3 DNA is TGTGCCAGCAGCACTACCGGGTCCGGCACAGATACGCAGTATTTT.